These 21 T cell receptor beta chains were sequenced from one sample in a study of post-analysis software for immune sequencing data. Every TCR beta cDNA library bore unique molecular identifiers. TCRdb re-called the PCR reads with MiXCR, one entry per CDR3 protein. The top ten hold 11% of the sample, which has 600,000 to 750,000 distinct CDR3 sequences, approximately 60% seen once. These receptors have no known antigen. General observations from the study: There were a few TRBV segments more frequent in patients than controls, and TRBV5-6, TRBV5-1 and TRBV20-1 were among them.

What was sequenced was blood. The receptors come from a girl aged 2-10 years with multiple sclerosis.

The V call is TRBV28, the J call TRBJ2-1; D remains ambiguous. Germline CDR1 and CDR2: MDHEN and SYDVKM. The V end was cut by 4 bases, the J end by 6 bases, with 13 bases between. The CDR3 sequence is 14 residues long. CDR3 sequence: CASSCSGLVNEQFF. The CDR3 DNA reads TGTGCCAGCAGTTGCTCGGGCCTGGTCAATGAGCAGTTCTTC. Together with reference TRBV28 and TRBJ2-1, the CDR3 gives the full variable domain: DVKVTQSSRYLVKRTGEKVFLECVQDMDHENMFWYRQDPGLGLRLIYFSYDVKMKEKGDIPEGYSVSREKKERFSLILESASTNQTSMYLCASSCSGLVNEQFFGPGTRLTVL.

The CDR3 sequence: CASSDLRTSGRGEQFF. The CDR3 DNA reads as TGCGCCAGCAGTGATCTTCGGACTAGCGGTAGGGGTGAGCAGTTCTTC. The chain employs TRBV10-2 and TRBJ2-1; TRBD2 agrees at 10 bases. The CDR3 runs 16 residues. Germline CDR1 and CDR2: WSHSY and SAAADI. With 3 bases clipped from V and 9 bases from J, the junction kept 11 bases outside the gene matches.

The V gene is TRBV29-1, the J gene TRBJ2-1; D unresolved. Germline V lookup: CDR1 SQVTM, CDR2 ANQGSEA. V shed 0 bases and J shed 4 bases, with 7 bases lying between them. The CDR3 runs to 13 residues. The CDR3 DNA reads TGCAGCGTTGAAGACGGAAAATACAATGAGCAGTTCTTC. Its protein product is CSVEDGKYNEQFF.

The chain has TRBV11-2 and TRBJ2-7, with 9 bases lining up with TRBD2. The CDR3 contains 20 residues. Germline CDR1 reads SGHAT; CDR2 reads FQNNGV. V was clipped by 4 bases and J by 0 bases; unmatched bases: 19. CDR3 bases: TGTGCCAGCAGCTCACAATCAAAATTAATCGGGACTAGCAGCTCCTACGAGCAGTACTTC. It is translated as CASSSQSKLIGTSSSYEQYF. Full variable domain (rest looked up from reference TRBV11-2 and TRBJ2-7): EAGVAQSPRYKIIEKRQSVAFWCNPISGHATLYWYQQILGQGPKLLIQFQNNGVVDDSQLPKDRFSAERLKGVDSTLKIQPAKLEDSAVYLCASSSQSKLIGTSSSYEQYFGPGTRLTVT.

This chain links TRBV12-3 or TRBV12-4 with TRBJ2-1; no reliable D call. The V end lost 8 bases, the J end lost 11 bases, and 19 bases lay between the germline ends. The CDR3 spans 13 residues. CDR3 loop: CASGSFSLDQQFF. The CDR3 DNA reads as TGTGCCAGCGGGTCTTTTTCCTTGGATCAGCAGTTCTTC.

V gene TRBV6-5 combines with J gene TRBJ2-1; tentatively, D is TRBD2 (6 bases). The length of the CDR3 is 15 residues. CDR1 and CDR2 (germline): MNHEY, SVGAGI. Trimming stripped 2 bases from V and 7 bases from J, with 15 bases between. The chain's CDR3 is CASSYDEDRGNEQFF. The CDR3 DNA is TGTGCCAGCAGTTACGACGAAGACCGGGGGAATGAGCAGTTCTTC.

This sequence joins TRBV27 and TRBJ2-3; D remains ambiguous. The CDR3 covers 11 residues. V was cut by 6 bases and J by 8 bases, with 9 bases left in between. Germline V gene data show CDR1 as MNHEY and CDR2 as SMNVEV (reference sequence). The CDR3 bases are TGTGCCAGCAGCCGGGCCGGTACGCAGTATTTT. It specifies CASSRAGTQYF.

The chain combines TRBV4-1 with TRBJ1-2; D is uncertain. The germline V gene encodes CDR1 MGHRA and CDR2 YSYEKL. CDR3 length equals 14 residues. V gave up 4 bases and J gave up 4 bases, with 13 bases separating them. The CDR3 region has the DNA TGCGCCAGCAGCCCGGCCGACCGATCCTATGGCTACACCTTC. Translated: CASSPADRSYGYTF.

This clonotype was observed a handful of times. This sequence joins TRBV5-6 and TRBJ2-7, with TRBD2 identical over 12 bases. The J segment lost 5 bases and the V segment lost 1 base, leaving 1 base of the junction unmatched. Germline-derived CDR1 and CDR2 are SGHDT and YYEEEE. The CDR3 is made up of 14 amino acids. CDR3 nucleotide sequence: TGTGCCAGCAGCTTGCCTAGCGGGAGGGACGAGCAGTACTTC. This codes for CASSLPSGRDEQYF.

The CDR3 DNA follows: TGTGCCAGCAGTACGTGGACTAGCGGGGGGTCCACAGATACGCAGTATTTT. Its protein product is CASSTWTSGGSTDTQYF. This chain joins TRBV12-3 or TRBV12-4 and TRBJ2-3; 14 bases line up with TRBD2. The junction had 6 bases not matched to a gene; V was cut back by 5 bases and J by 2 bases. This CDR3 has 17 residues.

The J gene is TRBJ2-4, the V gene TRBV6-2 or TRBV6-3; D gene unclear. Judging by the DNA end, TRBJ2-7 fits better; the J call may be wrong. The CDR3 runs to 13 residues. Germline CDR1 is MNHEY and CDR2 is SVGEGT. The CDR3 DNA follows: TGTGCCAGCAGTTCTAGGGATCTCTACGAGCAGTACTTC. It codes for CASSSRDLYEQYF.

The gene calls are TRBV7-9 and TRBJ2-7, with 14 bases identical to TRBD2. Germline CDR1 and CDR2: SEHNR and FQNEAQ (reference sequence). V shed 2 bases and J 2 bases; nucleotides not matched to a gene: 5. The CDR3 totals 17 residues. The CDR3 protein is CASSLPGLAGVPYEQYF. DNA for the CDR3: TGTGCCAGCAGCTTACCGGGACTAGCGGGAGTACCCTACGAGCAGTACTTC.

A few counts support this clonotype. The chain joins TRBV20-1 to TRBJ1-1; 8 nucleotides line up with TRBD1. This CDR3 region has 13 residues. CDR1 is DFQATT, CDR2 SNEGSKA, per germline (reference sequence). J was trimmed by 0 bases and V by 5 bases; bases with no gene match: 2. In DNA, the CDR3 is TGCAGTGCTGCGGACAGGGTGAACACTGAAGCTTTCTTT. It codes for CSAADRVNTEAFF.

The gene calls are TRBV4-3 and TRBJ1-1, with D hard to call. The CDR3 runs to 14 residues. V was cut by 6 bases and J by 1 base, with 12 bases left in between. The germline gives CDR1 LGHNA, CDR2 YSLEER. The CDR3 sequence is CASRLDASNTEAFF. The CDR3 region has the DNA TGCGCCAGCAGACTCGACGCTTCGAACACTGAAGCTTTCTTT.

This chain uses TRBV20-1 with TRBJ2-5; D is uncertain. The last part of the DNA fits TRBJ2-7 better; the J call may be wrong. The CDR3 runs to 12 residues. In germline, CDR1 is DFQATT, CDR2 SNEGSKA (reference sequence). The CDR3 DNA follows: TGCAGTGCTAGAGGCCGCACCGACGAGCAGTACTTC. Translation: CSARGRTDEQYF.

This chain joins TRBV12-3 or TRBV12-4 and TRBJ2-1, with D perhaps TRBD2 (5 bases). This CDR3 spans 11 amino acids. The V end lost 6 bases, the J end lost 10 bases, and 10 bases lay between the germline ends. The CDR3 bases are TGTGCCAGCAGCTGGACTCGAGAGCAGTTCTTC. This codes for CASSWTREQFF.

The chain uses TRBV30 and TRBJ2-7; 9 positions agree with TRBD2. The J call may be in error: the DNA end matches TRBJ2-5 better. The CDR3 is made up of 12 amino acids. CDR1 is GTSNPN and CDR2 is SVGIG in the germline V gene (reference sequence). The DNA for the CDR3 is TGTGCCGGATGGACTAGCGCGGAGACCCAGTACTTC. Its translation: CAGWTSAETQYF.

The chain recombines TRBV15 with TRBJ1-2, with D unclear. Looked up from germline, CDR1 is LNHNV and CDR2 is YYDKDF (reference sequence). There are 12 residues in the CDR3. Deletions cut 0 bases from V and 7 bases from J, with 6 bases between. The CDR3 nucleotides are TGTGCCACCAGCAGAGATTCTGGTGGCTACACCTTC. Protein sequence: CATSRDSGGYTF. Full variable domain (remainder filled in from reference TRBV15 and TRBJ1-2): DAMVIQNPRYQVTQFGKPVTLSCSQTLNHNVMYWYQQKSSQAPKLLFHYYDKDFNNEADTPDNFQSRRPNTSFCFLDIRSPGLGDTAMYLCATSRDSGGYTFGSGTRLTVV.

Only one count was recorded for this clonotype. V and J are TRBV4-3 and TRBJ2-2, with no clear D. Germline V gene sequence: CDR1 LGHNA, CDR2 YSLEER. The CDR3 has 15 residues. V was pared by 0 bases and J by 5 bases, with 10 bases between. The CDR3 region is CASSQETTVTGELFF. The CDR3 DNA follows: TGCGCCAGCAGCCAAGAGACGACGGTGACCGGGGAGCTGTTTTTT.

This chain connects TRBV15 to TRBJ2-3; weak D call: TRBD2 (6 bases). The V gene's germline CDR1 is LNHNV and CDR2 YYDKDF (reference sequence). There are 15 residues in the CDR3. Trimming removed 4 bases from V and 3 bases from J, with 14 bases in between. The DNA of the CDR3 is TGTGCCACCAGCACCAGTGGGGGGATAACAGATACGCAGTATTTT. As protein: CATSTSGGITDTQYF.

The V call is TRBV20-1, the J call TRBJ2-7; 9 positions match TRBD2. Trimming removed 6 bases from V and 6 bases from J; junction bases left unmatched: 12. Germline V gene lookup returns CDR1 DFQATT and CDR2 SNEGSKA (reference sequence). The CDR3 loop spans 14 amino acids. The CDR3 loop is CSAKIAGVPLEQYF. The DNA for the CDR3 is TGCAGTGCCAAAATAGCGGGAGTCCCCCTCGAGCAGTACTTC.